The 14 T cell receptor beta chains presented below share a single source sample, sequenced in a study of Graves' ophthalmopathy and Graves' hyperthyroidism. Using RNA transcripts, the TCR beta CDR3 regions were amplified. Second-round multiplex PCR came after first-round RT-PCR with HTBI primers. TCRdb re-derived calls from the multiplex PCR reads in MiXCR, one entry per CDR3 protein. This sample has over 650,000 distinct CDR3 sequences, with approximately 39% found just once. The sample taken for sequencing was peripheral blood. Source of these receptors: an adult man with Graves' ophthalmopathy.

The V and J genes are TRBV2 and TRBJ2-5; 7 nucleotides agree with TRBD1. The CDR3 covers 14 residues. CDR1 is SNHLY, CDR2 FYNNEI, per germline. V lost 6 bases and J lost 9; bases outside the gene matches: 13. In DNA, the CDR3 is TGTGCCAGCAGCTCTGACAGGGATCCCCAGCCCCAGTACTTC. It yields the protein CASSSDRDPQPQYF.

This clonotype was seen a few times. The V gene is TRBV4-1, the J gene TRBJ2-2, with a weak D call TRBD2 (5 bases). Per germline, CDR1 MGHRA and CDR2 YSYEKL. Trimming took 6 bases from V and 5 from J, leaving 19 bases between them. The CDR3 covers 16 residues. The CDR3 protein is CASREEEAATTGELFF. As DNA, the CDR3 is TGCGCCAGCAGGGAGGAGGAGGCAGCAACAACCGGGGAGCTGTTTTTT.

The chain employs TRBV24-1 and TRBJ1-2, with 9 bases identical to TRBD1. CDR3 size: 12 residues. Per the germline V gene, CDR1 is KGHDR and CDR2 is SFDVKD. J lost 4 bases, V lost 12 bases, and 5 bases had no gene match. In nucleotides, the CDR3 is TGTGCCTGGACAGGGGAATTCTATGGCTACACCTTC. Amino acid sequence: CAWTGEFYGYTF.

This clonotype was seen many times. The V call is TRBV15, the J call TRBJ1-5, with D uncertain. Germline lookup yields CDR1 LNHNV and CDR2 YYDKDF (reference sequence). With 0 bases removed from V and 7 bases from J, the gap between germline ends came to 7 bases. The CDR3 covers 13 residues. CDR3 amino acids: CATSRDLGQPQHF. The CDR3 DNA follows: TGTGCCACCAGCAGAGATTTAGGCCAGCCCCAGCATTTT.

CDR3 bases: TGTGCCAGCAGCCGCGAGGCGAGGAGAGAGACCCAGCATTTT. As protein: CASSREARRETQHF. The rearrangement uses TRBV12-3 or TRBV12-4 and TRBJ1-5; D gene ambiguous. The CDR3 spans 14 residues. Trimming removed 6 bases from V and 11 bases from J, with 20 bases in between.

This clonotype was recorded only once. This chain links TRBV11-3 with TRBJ1-1; D perhaps matches TRBD1 (5 bases). The CDR3 is made up of 16 amino acids. V was trimmed by 2 bases and J by 1 base, leaving 14 bases between them. From germline, CDR1 is SGHNT and CDR2 YENEEA. The CDR3 nucleotides read TGTGCCAGCAGCTTATCTGGGGCCCGTGGGAACACTGAAGCTTTCTTT. Amino acid sequence: CASSLSGARGNTEAFF.

This clonotype has at least ten counts. The chain uses TRBV5-1 and TRBJ2-7, with D unresolved. V was clipped by 4 bases and J by 3 bases, with 8 bases between them. This CDR3 comprises 12 residues. Germline lookup yields CDR1 SGHRS and CDR2 YFSETQ. CDR3 amino acids: CASSDRYYEQYF. CDR3 in DNA: TGCGCCAGCAGCGATAGATACTACGAGCAGTACTTC. Looking up the rest from reference TRBV5-1 and TRBJ2-7 gives the full variable domain: KAGVTQTPRYLIKTRGQQVTLSCSPISGHRSVSWYQQTPGQGLQFLFEYFSETQRNKGNFPGRFSGRQFSNSRSEMNVSTLELGDSALYLCASSDRYYEQYFGPGTRLTVT.

The CDR3 nucleotides read TGTGCCTGGTCCGGGACAGGGAACACCGGGGAGCTGTTTTTT. Translating gives CAWSGTGNTGELFF. The rearrangement links TRBV19 to TRBJ2-2, with 8 bases fitting TRBD1. The CDR3 is made up of 14 amino acids. V trimming: 11 bases; J trimming: 1 base; junction bases outside the gene matches: 6. Per the germline V gene, CDR1 is LNHDA and CDR2 is SQIVND (reference sequence).

The chain combines TRBV11-2 with TRBJ1-5, with TRBD1 identical over 12 bases. The CDR3 runs 15 residues. The germline V gene has CDR1 SGHAT and CDR2 FQNNGV. V lost 9 bases, J lost 7 bases, and 10 bases stayed unmatched. The CDR3 nucleotides are TGTGCCAGTAGCCCCCGGGACAGGGGGCCCCAGCCCCAGCATTTT. As protein: CASSPRDRGPQPQHF.

The gene calls are TRBV7-2 and TRBJ2-7, with D tentatively TRBD2 (6 bases). Germline V gives CDR1 SGHTA, CDR2 FQGNSA. This CDR3 is 15 amino acids long. Trimming left V 0 bases short and J 2 bases short, with 11 bases between. CDR3 DNA sequence: TGTGCCAGCAGCTTAGCGATGTCTAGCGCCTACGAGCAGTACTTC. The encoded protein is CASSLAMSSAYEQYF.

This clonotype was picked up many times. This rearrangement joins TRBV5-1 to TRBJ2-6; 7 nucleotides align to TRBD2. CDR3 length equals 16 residues. CDR1 and CDR2 from the germline V gene are SGHRS and YFSETQ. After removal of 3 bases from V and 0 bases from J, the junction contained 3 bases not matched to a gene. The CDR3 spells CASSWEGSSGANVLTF. The CDR3 DNA is TGCGCCAGCAGCTGGGAGGGGAGCTCTGGGGCCAACGTCCTGACTTTC.

This clonotype appeared many times. V is TRBV12-3 or TRBV12-4 and J is TRBJ2-6; D unresolved. The CDR3 length is 16 residues. V lost 4 bases and J lost 2, with 12 bases in between. The CDR3 DNA is TGTGCCAGCAGTTGGACGTTGGTTACTGGGGCCAACGTCCTGACTTTC. Protein product: CASSWTLVTGANVLTF.

Points on this clonotype: At one of its ends the junction is not consistent with the germline gene, which may arise from a read error. The rearrangement uses TRBV7-2 and TRBJ1-3; perhaps TRBD1 as D (6 bases). Germline V gives CDR1 SGHTA, CDR2 FQGNSA. CDR3 length equals 20 residues. The CDR3 DNA reads TGCGCCAGCAGCCAAGATGTCCTAAGGACAGCGGGCTCATTGGGAAACACCATATATTTT. As protein: CASSQDVLRTAGSLGNTIYF.

CDR3: CASSLIIGELFF. The CDR3 DNA is TGTGCCAGCAGCTTAATTATCGGGGAGCTGTTTTTT. The chain couples TRBV11-3 to TRBJ2-2; D ambiguous. The V and J ends lost 2 bases and 7 bases respectively, with 5 bases between them. The V gene's germline CDR1 is SGHNT and CDR2 YENEEA. The CDR3 runs 12 residues.